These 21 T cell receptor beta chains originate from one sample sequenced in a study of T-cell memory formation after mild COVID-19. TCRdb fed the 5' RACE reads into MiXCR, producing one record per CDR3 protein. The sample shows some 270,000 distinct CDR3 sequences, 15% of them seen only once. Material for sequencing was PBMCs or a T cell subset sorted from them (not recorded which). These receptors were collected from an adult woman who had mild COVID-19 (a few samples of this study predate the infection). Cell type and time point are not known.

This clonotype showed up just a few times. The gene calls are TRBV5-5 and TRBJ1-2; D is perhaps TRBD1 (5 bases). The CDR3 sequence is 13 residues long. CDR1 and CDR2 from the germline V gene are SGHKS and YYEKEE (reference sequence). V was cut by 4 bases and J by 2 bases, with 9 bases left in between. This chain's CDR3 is CASSRQGNYGYTF. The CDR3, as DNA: TGTGCCAGCAGCCGTCAGGGCAACTATGGCTACACCTTC.

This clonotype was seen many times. CDR3 amino acids: CASSWMNGTVYNEQFF. DNA for the CDR3: TGCGCCAGCAGCTGGATGAACGGGACTGTTTACAATGAGCAGTTCTTC. V gene TRBV5-1 combines with J gene TRBJ2-1; D perhaps matches TRBD2 (6 bases). There are 16 residues in the CDR3. V lost 3 bases to trimming and J lost 4 bases, with 17 bases between them. Germline V gene data show CDR1 as SGHRS and CDR2 as YFSETQ. The complete variable domain, with remaining parts taken from reference TRBV5-1 and TRBJ2-1, reads KAGVTQTPRYLIKTRGQQVTLSCSPISGHRSVSWYQQTPGQGLQFLFEYFSETQRNKGNFPGRFSGRQFSNSRSEMNVSTLELGDSALYLCASSWMNGTVYNEQFFGPGTRLTVL.

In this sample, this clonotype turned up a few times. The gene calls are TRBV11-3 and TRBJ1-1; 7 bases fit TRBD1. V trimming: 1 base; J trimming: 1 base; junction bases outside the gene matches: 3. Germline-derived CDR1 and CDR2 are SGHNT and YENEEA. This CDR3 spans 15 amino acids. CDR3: CASSLVGTANTEAFF. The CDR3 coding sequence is TGTGCCAGCAGCTTAGTAGGGACAGCGAACACTGAAGCTTTCTTT.

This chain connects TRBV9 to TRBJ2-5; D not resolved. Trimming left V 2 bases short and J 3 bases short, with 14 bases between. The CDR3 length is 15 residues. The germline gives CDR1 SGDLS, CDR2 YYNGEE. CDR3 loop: CASSVHPTPEETQYF. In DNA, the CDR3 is TGTGCCAGCAGCGTGCACCCTACACCAGAAGAGACCCAGTACTTC.

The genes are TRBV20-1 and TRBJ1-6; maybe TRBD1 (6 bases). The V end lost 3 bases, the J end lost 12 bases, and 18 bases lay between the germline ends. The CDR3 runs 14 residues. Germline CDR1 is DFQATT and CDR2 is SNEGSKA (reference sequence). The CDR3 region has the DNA TGCAGTGCTAGGAGTGGGGGGCTTGGGGTACCCCTCCACTTT. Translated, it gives CSARSGGLGVPLHF.

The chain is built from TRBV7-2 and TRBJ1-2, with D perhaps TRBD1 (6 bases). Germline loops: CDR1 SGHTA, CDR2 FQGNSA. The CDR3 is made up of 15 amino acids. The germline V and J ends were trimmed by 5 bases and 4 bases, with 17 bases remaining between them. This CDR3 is CASSQAPGAVYGYTF. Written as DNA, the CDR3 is TGTGCCAGCAGCCAAGCTCCAGGGGCAGTCTATGGCTACACCTTC. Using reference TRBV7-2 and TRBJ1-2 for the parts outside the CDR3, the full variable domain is GAGVSQSPSNKVTEKGKDVELRCDPISGHTALYWYRQSLGQGLEFLIYFQGNSAPDKSGLPSDRFSAERTGGSVSTLTIQRTQQEDSAVYLCASSQAPGAVYGYTFGSGTRLTVV.

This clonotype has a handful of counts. The CDR3, as DNA: TGTGCCAGCACGTGGGCTAGCGGGGACAATGAGCAGTTCTTC. It yields the protein CASTWASGDNEQFF. The chain recombines TRBV7-9 with TRBJ2-1; 9 bases map to TRBD2. The CDR3 sequence is 14 residues long. Per germline, CDR1 SEHNR and CDR2 FQNEAQ (reference sequence). Trimming cost V 7 bases and J 5 bases; bases outside gene matches: 6. The entire variable domain, with the rest obtained from reference TRBV7-9 and TRBJ2-1, is as follows: DTGVSQNPRHKITKRGQNVTFRCDPISEHNRLYWYRQTLGQGPEFLTYFQNEAQLEKSRLLSDRFSAERPKGSFSTLEIQRTEQGDSAMYLCASTWASGDNEQFFGPGTRLTVL.

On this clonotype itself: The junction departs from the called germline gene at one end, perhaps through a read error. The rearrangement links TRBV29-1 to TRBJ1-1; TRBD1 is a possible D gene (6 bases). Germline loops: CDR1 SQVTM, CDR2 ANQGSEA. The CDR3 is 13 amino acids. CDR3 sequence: CRVEYRDDTEAFF. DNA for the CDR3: TGCAGAGTTGAGTACAGGGATGATACTGAAGCTTTCTTT. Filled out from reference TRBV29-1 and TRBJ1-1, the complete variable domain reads SAVISQKPSRDICQRGTSLTIQCQVDSQVTMMFWYRQQPGQSLTLIATANQGSEATYESGFVIDKFPISRPNLTFSTLTVSNMSPEDSSIYLCRVEYRDDTEAFFGQGTRLTVV.

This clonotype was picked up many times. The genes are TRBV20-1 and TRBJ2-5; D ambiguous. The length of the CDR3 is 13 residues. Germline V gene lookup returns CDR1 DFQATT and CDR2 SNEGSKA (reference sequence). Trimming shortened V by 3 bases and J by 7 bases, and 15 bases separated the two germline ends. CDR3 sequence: CSASWVGFGTQYF. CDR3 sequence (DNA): TGCAGTGCTAGTTGGGTGGGATTTGGGACCCAGTACTTC.

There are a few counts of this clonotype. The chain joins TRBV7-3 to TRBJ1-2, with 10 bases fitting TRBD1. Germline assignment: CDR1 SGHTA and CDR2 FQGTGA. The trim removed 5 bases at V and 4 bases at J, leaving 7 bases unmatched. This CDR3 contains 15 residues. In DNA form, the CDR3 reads TGTGCCAGCAGCACGGGACAGGGGTCCCTCTATGGCTACACCTTC. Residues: CASSTGQGSLYGYTF.

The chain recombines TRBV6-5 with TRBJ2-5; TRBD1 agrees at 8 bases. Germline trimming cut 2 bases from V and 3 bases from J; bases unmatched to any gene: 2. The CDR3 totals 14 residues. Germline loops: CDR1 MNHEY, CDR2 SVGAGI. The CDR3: CASSYRTGKETQYF. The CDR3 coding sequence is TGTGCCAGCAGTTACAGGACAGGGAAAGAGACCCAGTACTTC.

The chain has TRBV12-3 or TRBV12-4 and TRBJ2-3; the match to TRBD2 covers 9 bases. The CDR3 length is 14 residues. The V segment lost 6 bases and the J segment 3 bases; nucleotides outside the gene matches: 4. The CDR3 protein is CASRMSGGTDTQYF. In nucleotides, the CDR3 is TGTGCCAGCAGGATGAGCGGGGGGACAGATACGCAGTATTTT.

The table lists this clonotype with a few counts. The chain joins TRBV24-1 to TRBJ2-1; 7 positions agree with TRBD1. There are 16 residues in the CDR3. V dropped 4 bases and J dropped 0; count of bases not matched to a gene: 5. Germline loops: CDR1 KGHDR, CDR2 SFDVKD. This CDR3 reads CATSDPGTVSYNEQFF. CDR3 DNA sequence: TGTGCCACCAGTGACCCCGGGACAGTCTCCTACAATGAGCAGTTCTTC.

CDR3 bases: TGTGCCAGCTCACGCCGACAGGGGGACACCGGGGAGCTGTTTTTT. Its translation is CASSRRQGDTGELFF. J is TRBJ2-2 and V is TRBV18, with 9 bases that match TRBD1. V shed 4 bases, J shed 3 bases, and the junction held 3 bases outside the gene matches. There are 15 residues in the CDR3. Germline CDR1 reads KGHSH; CDR2 reads LQKENI.

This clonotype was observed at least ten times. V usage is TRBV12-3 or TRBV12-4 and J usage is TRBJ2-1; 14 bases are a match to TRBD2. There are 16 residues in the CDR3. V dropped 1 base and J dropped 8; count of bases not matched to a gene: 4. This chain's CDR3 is CASSLGTSGGYHEQFF. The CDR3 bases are TGTGCCAGCAGTTTAGGGACTAGCGGGGGGTATCATGAGCAGTTCTTC.

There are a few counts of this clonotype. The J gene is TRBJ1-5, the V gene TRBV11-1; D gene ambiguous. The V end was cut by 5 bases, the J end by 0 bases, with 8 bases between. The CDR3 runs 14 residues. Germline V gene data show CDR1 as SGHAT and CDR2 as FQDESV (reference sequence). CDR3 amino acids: CASSDGSSNQPQHF. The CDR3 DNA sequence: TGTGCCAGCAGCGACGGGAGTAGCAATCAGCCCCAGCATTTT.

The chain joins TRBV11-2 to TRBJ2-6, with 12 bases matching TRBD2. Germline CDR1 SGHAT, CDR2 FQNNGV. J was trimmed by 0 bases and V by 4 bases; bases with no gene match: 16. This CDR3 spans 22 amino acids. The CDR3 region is CASSSQLRRTSGKPSGANVLTF. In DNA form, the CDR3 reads TGTGCCAGCAGCTCTCAACTCCGGCGGACTAGCGGGAAACCCTCTGGGGCCAACGTCCTGACTTTC.

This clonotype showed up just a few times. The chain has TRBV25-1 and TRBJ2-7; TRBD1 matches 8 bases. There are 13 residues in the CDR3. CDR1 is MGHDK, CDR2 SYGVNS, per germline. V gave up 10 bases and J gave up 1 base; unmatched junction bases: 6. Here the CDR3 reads CATMTGVSYEQYF. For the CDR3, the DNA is TGTGCCACCATGACAGGGGTATCCTACGAGCAGTACTTC.

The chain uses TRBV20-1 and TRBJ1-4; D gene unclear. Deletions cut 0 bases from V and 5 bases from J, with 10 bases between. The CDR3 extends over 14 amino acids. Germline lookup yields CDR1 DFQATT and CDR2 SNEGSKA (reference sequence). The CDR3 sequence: CSARDPGGNEKLFF. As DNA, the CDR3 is TGCAGTGCTAGAGATCCTGGAGGGAATGAAAAACTGTTTTTT.

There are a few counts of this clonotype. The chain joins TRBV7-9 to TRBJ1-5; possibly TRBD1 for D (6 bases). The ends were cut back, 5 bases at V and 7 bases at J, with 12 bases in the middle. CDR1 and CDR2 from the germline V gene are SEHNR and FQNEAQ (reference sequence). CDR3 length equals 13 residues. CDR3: CASSPDSFQPQHF. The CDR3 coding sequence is TGTGCCAGCAGCCCGGACAGTTTCCAGCCCCAGCATTTT.

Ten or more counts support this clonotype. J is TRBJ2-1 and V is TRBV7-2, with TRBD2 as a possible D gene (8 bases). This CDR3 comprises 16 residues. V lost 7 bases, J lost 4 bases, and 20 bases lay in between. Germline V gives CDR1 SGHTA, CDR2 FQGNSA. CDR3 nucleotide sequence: TGTGCCAGCACCCAGCGGGGGCAGGGGGTTTACAATGAGCAGTTCTTC. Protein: CASTQRGQGVYNEQFF.